Below, one T cell receptor (beta chain) is given with its context. Its antigen is still unknown. The data were obtained in a study of blood T cells in healthy people across ages. Overall study results and limits: Diversity was higher, and naive CD4+ cells more numerous, in long-lived donors than in aged donors.

Total RNA, at least 5.5 micrograms per sample, came from PBMCs. Germline assignment: CDR1 MNHNS and CDR2 SASEGT. The CDR3 extends over 14 amino acids. With 3 bases clipped from V and 3 bases from J, the junction kept 2 bases outside the gene matches. A J-beta primer mix and a sample-barcoded 5' primer were used in a second PCR of roughly 7 to 12 cycles. Every cDNA was tagged by a template-switch adaptor with 12 random nucleotides. TCRdb analysed the 5' RACE reads with MiXCR anew, one entry per CDR3 protein. The table shows 550,000 to 800,000 distinct CDR3 sequences, with about 21% occurring only once.

This receptor was obtained from a man between 65 and 85 years old in good health. Sequencing input: blood. The chain joins TRBV6-1 to TRBJ2-5; TRBD2 agrees at 9 bases. CDR3 nucleotides: TGTGCCAGCAGTGAGTTAGCGGGAGAAGAGACCCAGTACTTC. It translates to CASSELAGEETQYF.